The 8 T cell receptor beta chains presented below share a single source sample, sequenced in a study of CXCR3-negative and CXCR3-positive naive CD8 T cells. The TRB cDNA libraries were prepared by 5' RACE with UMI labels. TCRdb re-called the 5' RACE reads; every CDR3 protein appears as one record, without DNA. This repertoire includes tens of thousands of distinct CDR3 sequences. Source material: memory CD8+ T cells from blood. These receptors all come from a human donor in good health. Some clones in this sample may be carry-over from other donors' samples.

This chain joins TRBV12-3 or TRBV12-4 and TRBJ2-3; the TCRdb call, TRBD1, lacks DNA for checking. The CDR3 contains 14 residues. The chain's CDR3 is CASSTTGQGNTQYF.

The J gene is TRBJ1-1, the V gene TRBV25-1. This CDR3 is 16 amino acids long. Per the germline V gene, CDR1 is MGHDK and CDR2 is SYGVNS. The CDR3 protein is CASSDARSAVNTEAFF.

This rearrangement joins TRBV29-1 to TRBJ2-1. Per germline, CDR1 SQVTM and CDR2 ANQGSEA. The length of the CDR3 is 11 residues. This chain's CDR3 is CSAPGDNEQFF.

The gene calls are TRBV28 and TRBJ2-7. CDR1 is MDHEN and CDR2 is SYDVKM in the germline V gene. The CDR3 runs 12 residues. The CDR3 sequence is CASSGSSYEQYF.

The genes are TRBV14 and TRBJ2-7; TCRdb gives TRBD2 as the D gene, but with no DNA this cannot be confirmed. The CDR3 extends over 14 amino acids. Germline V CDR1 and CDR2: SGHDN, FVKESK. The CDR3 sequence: CASSPGLASYEQYF.

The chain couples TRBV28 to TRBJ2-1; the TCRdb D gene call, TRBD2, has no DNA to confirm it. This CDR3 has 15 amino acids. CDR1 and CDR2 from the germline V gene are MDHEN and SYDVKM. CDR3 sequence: CASSLGLAATNEQFF. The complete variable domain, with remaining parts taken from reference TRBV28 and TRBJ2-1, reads DVKVTQSSRYLVKRTGEKVFLECVQDMDHENMFWYRQDPGLGLRLIYFSYDVKMKEKGDIPEGYSVSREKKERFSLILESASTNQTSMYLCASSLGLAATNEQFFGPGTRLTVL.

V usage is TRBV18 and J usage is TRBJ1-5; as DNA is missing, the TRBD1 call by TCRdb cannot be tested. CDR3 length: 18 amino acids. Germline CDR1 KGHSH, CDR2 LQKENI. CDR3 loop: CASSRNTGILDANQPQHF.

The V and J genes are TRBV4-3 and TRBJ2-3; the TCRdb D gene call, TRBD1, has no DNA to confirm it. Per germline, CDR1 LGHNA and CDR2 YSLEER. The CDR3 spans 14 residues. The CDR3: CASTFLSGQGKQYF.